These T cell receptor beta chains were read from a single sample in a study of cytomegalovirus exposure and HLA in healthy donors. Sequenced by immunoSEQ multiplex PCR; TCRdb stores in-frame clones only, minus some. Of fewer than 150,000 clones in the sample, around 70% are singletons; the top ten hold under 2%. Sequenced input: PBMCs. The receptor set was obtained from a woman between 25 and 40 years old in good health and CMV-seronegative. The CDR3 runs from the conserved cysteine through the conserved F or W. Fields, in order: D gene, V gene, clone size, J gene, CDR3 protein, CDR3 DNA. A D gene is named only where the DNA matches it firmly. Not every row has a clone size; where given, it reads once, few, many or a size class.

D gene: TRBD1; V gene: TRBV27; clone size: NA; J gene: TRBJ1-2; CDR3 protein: CASSPLGTGYNYGYTF; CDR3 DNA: TGTGCCAGCAGTCCGCTTGGGACAGGGTATAACTATGGCTACACCTTC
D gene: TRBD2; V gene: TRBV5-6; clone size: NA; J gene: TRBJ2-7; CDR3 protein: CASSLTSGYEQYF; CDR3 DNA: TGTGCCAGCAGCTTAACTAGCGGGTACGAGCAGTACTTC
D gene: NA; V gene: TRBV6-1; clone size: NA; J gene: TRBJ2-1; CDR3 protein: CATKPQLAYNEQFF; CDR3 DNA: TGTGCCACCAAGCCCCAACTTGCCTACAATGAGCAGTTCTTC
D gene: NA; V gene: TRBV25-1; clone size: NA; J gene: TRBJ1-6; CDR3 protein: CASSGGLDNSPLHF; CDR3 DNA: TGTGCCAGCAGTGGGGGGCTCGATAATTCACCCCTCCACTTT
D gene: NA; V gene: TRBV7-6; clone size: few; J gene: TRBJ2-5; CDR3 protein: CASSYVGGAGETQYF; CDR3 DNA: TGTGCCAGCAGCTACGTGGGGGGGGCGGGGGAGACCCAGTACTTC
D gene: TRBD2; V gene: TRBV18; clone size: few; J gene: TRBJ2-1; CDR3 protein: CASSPSTRGSSYNEQFF; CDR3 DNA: TGTGCCAGCTCACCAAGTACGCGGGGGAGCTCCTACAATGAGCAGTTCTTC
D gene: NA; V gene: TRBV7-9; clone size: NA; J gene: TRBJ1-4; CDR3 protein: CSSSLSGVGEKLFF; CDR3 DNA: TGTTCCAGCAGCTTATCCGGGGTTGGAGAAAAACTGTTTTTT
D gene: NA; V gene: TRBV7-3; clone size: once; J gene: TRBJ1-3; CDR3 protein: CASSPQGGAGNTIYF; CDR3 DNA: TGTGCCAGCAGCCCACAGGGTGGAGCTGGAAACACCATATATTTT
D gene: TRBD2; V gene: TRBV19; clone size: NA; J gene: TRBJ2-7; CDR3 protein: CASSIGVGRDPPYEQYF; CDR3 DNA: TGTGCCAGTAGTATAGGAGTTGGGAGGGACCCCCCCTACGAGCAGTACTTC
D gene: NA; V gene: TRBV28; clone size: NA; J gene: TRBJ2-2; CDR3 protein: CASSPVEINTGELFF; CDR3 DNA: TGTGCCAGCAGTCCCGTAGAGATTAACACCGGGGAGCTGTTTTTT
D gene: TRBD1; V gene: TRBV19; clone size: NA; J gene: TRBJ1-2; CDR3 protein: CASSVRQGPYGYTF; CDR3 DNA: TGTGCCAGCTCCGTGAGACAGGGGCCCTATGGCTACACCTTC
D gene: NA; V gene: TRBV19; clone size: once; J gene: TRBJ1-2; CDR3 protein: CASSIGSAALSNYGYTF; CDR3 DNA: TGTGCCAGTAGTATAGGGTCGGCGGCCTTATCTAACTATGGCTACACCTTC
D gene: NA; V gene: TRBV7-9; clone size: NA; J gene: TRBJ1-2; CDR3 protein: CASSLGGDRSYHGYTF; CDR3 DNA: TGTGCCAGCAGCTTAGGAGGAGACAGGTCTTACCATGGCTACACCTTC
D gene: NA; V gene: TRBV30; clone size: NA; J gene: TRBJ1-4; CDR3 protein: CAWSDTGLTEKLFF; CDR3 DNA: TGTGCCTGGAGTGATACAGGGTTGACTGAAAAACTGTTTTTT
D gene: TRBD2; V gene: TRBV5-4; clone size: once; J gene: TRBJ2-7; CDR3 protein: CASSEPIAGVHEQYF; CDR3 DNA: TGTGCCAGCAGCGAACCCATAGCGGGAGTACACGAGCAGTACTTC
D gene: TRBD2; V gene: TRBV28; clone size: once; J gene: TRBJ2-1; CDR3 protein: CASSSASGGANEQFF; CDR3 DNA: TGTGCCAGCAGCTCCGCTAGCGGGGGGGCCAATGAGCAGTTCTTC
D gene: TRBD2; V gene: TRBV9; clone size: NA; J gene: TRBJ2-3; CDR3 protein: CASSVAGGEDTQYF; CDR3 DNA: TGTGCCAGCAGCGTAGCCGGGGGGGAGGATACGCAGTATTTT
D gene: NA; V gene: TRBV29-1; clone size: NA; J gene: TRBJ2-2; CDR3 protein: CSVGASDTGELFF; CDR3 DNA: TGCAGCGTCGGTGCTTCGGACACCGGGGAGCTGTTTTTT
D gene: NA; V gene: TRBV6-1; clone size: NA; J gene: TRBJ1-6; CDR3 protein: CASSALPNSPLHF; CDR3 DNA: TGTGCCAGCAGTGCCCTACCCAATTCACCCCTCCACTTT
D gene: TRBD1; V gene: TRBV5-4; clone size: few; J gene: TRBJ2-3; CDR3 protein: CASSQTGTGGSTDTQYF; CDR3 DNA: TGTGCCAGCAGCCAAACCGGGACAGGGGGTAGCACAGATACGCAGTATTTT
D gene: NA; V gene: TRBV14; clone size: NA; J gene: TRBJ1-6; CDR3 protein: CASSQDTNSPLHF; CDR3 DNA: TGTGCCAGCAGCCAAGACACAAATTCACCCCTCCACTTT
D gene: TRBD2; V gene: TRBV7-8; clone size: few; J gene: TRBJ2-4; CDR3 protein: CASSLGREGLAKNIQYF; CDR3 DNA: TGTGCCAGCAGCTTAGGGCGGGAGGGCTTAGCCAAAAACATTCAGTACTTC
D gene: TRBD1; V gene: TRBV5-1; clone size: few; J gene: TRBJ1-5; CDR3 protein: CASSLGQGAQPQHF; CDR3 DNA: TGCGCCAGCAGCTTGGGACAGGGGGCTCAGCCCCAGCATTTT
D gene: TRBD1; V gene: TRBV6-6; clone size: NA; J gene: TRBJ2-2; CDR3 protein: CASSYSGAGGTGELFF; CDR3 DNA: TGTGCCAGCAGTTACTCAGGGGCAGGGGGAACCGGGGAGCTGTTTTTT
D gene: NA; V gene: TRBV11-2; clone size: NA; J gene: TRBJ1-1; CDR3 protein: CASSSTRGGAFF; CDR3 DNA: TGTGCCAGCAGCTCTACTAGGGGGGGAGCTTTCTTT
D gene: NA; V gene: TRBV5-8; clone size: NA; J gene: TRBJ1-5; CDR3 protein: CASSPVDPFNQPQHF; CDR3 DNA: TGTGCCAGCAGCCCGGTCGATCCCTTCAATCAGCCCCAGCATTTT
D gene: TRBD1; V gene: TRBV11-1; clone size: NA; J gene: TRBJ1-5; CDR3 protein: CASSVTGGPNQPQHF; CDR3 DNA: TGTGCCAGCAGCGTAACAGGGGGGCCCAATCAGCCCCAGCATTTT
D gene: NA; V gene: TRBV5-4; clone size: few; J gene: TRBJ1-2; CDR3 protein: CASSLAFEGGYTF; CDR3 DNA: TGTGCCAGCAGCTTGGCCTTCGAGGGTGGCTACACCTTC
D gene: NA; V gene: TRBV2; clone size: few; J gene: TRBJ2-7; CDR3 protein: CASSEQKYEQYF; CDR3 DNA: TGTGCCAGCAGTGAGCAGAAGTACGAGCAGTACTTC
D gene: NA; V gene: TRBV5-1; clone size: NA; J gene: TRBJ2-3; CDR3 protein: CASSLRGTTDTQYF; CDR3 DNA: TGCGCCAGCAGCTTGAGGGGAACCACAGATACGCAGTATTTT
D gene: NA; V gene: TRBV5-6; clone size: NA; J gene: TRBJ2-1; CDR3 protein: CASSLVGRAYNEQFF; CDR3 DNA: TGTGCCAGCAGCTTGGTAGGCAGGGCTTACAATGAGCAGTTCTTC
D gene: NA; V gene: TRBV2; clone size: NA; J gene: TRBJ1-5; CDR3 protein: CASSDPTRQPQHF; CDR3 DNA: TGTGCCAGCAGTGATCCTACCCGACAGCCCCAGCATTTT
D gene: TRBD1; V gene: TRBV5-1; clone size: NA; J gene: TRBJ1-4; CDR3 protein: CASSFGQGNEKLFF; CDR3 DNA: TGCGCCAGCAGCTTCGGACAGGGGAATGAAAAACTGTTTTTT
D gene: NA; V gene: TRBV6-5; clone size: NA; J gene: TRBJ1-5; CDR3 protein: CASSYPGGNQPQHF; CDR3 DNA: TGTGCCAGCAGTTACCCGGGGGGGAATCAGCCCCAGCATTTT
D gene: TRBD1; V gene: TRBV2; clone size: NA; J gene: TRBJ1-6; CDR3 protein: CASSRPGGNSPLHF; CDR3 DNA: TGTGCCAGCAGCCGGCCAGGGGGGAATTCACCCCTCCACTTT
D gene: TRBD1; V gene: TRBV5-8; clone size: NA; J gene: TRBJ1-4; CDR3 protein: CASSRDRGHEKLFF; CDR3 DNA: TGTGCCAGCAGCCGAGACAGGGGGCATGAAAAACTGTTTTTT
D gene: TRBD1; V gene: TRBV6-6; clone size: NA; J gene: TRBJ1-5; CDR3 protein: CASRSTGGALGQPQHF; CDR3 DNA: TGTGCCAGCAGATCGACAGGGGGCGCGTTGGGTCAGCCCCAGCATTTT
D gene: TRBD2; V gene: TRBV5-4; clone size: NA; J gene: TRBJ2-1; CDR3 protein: CASSFGASGTSIDEQFF; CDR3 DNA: TGTGCCAGCAGCTTCGGGGCGTCCGGGACTAGTATAGATGAGCAGTTCTTC
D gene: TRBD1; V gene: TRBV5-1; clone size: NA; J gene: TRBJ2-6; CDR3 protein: CASSPGGSSGANVLTF; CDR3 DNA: TGCGCCAGCTCTCCAGGGGGAAGCTCTGGGGCCAACGTCCTGACTTTC
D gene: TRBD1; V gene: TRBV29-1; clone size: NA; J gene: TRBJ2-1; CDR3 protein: CSVTGQGKYYEQFF; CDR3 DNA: TGCAGCGTTACCGGACAGGGGAAATATTATGAGCAGTTCTTC
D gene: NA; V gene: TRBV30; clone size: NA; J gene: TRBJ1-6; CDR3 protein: CAWNRVNSPLHF; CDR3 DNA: TGTGCCTGGAACAGGGTTAATTCACCCCTCCACTTT
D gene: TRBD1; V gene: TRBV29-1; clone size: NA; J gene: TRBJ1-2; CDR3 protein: CSVDQGAGNYGYTF; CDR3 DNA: TGCAGCGTTGACCAGGGGGCTGGTAACTATGGCTACACCTTC
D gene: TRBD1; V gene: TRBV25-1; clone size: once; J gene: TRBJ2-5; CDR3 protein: CASAPGQGTQYF; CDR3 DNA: TGTGCCAGCGCCCCGGGACAGGGGACCCAGTACTTC
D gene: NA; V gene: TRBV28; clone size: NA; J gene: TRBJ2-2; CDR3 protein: CASSLTANTGELFF; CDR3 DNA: TGTGCCAGCAGCTTGACAGCGAACACCGGGGAGCTGTTTTTT
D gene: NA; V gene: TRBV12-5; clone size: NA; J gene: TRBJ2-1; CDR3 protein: CASGLAGFEQFF; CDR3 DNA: TGTGCTAGTGGTTTGGCAGGGTTTGAGCAGTTCTTC
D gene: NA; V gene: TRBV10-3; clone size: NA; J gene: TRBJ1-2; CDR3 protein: CAISRKQGEGNYGYTF; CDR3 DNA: TGTGCCATCAGTAGAAAACAGGGAGAGGGTAACTATGGCTACACCTTC
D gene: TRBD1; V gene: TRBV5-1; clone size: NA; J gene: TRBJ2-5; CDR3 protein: CASSLKGAGGETQYF; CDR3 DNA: TGCGCCAGCAGCCTAAAGGGGGCCGGCGGAGAGACCCAGTACTTC
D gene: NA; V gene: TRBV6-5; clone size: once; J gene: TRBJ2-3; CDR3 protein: CASSYSRNPLADTQYF; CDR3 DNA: TGTGCCAGCAGTTACTCGAGGAACCCCCTCGCGGATACGCAGTATTTT
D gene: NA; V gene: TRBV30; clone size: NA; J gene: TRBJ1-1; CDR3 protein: CAGQKDVTEAFF; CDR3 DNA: TGTGCCGGACAGAAGGATGTCACTGAAGCTTTCTTT
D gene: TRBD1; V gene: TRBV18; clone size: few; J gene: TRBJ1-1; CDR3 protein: CASSEQGMNTEAFF; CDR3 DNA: TGTGCCAGCTCAGAACAGGGGATGAACACTGAAGCTTTCTTT
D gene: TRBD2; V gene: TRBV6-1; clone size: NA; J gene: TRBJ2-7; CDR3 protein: CASSVTSGNSYEQYF; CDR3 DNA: TGTGCCAGCAGTGTGACTAGCGGGAATTCCTACGAGCAGTACTTC
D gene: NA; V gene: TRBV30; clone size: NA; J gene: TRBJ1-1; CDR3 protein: CAWAGLTSTEAFF; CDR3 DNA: TGTGCCTGGGCGGGACTCACGAGCACTGAAGCTTTCTTT
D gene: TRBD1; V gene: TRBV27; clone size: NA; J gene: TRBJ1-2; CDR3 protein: CASSLFASGQGALGYTF; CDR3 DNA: TGTGCCAGCAGTTTATTTGCCTCGGGACAGGGGGCTTTAGGCTACACCTTC
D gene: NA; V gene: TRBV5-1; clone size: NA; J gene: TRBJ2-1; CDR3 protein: CASSPPDRDGEQFF; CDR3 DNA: TGCGCCAGCAGCCCACCCGATCGGGATGGTGAGCAGTTCTTC
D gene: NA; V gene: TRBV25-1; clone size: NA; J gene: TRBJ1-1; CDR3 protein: CASSDPQRGDTEAFF; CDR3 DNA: TGTGCCAGCAGTGACCCCCAACGGGGGGACACTGAAGCTTTCTTT
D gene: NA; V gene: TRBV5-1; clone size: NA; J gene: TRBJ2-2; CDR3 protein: CASSLGGSVGELFF; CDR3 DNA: TGCGCCAGCAGCTTGGGTGGGAGCGTCGGGGAGCTGTTTTTT
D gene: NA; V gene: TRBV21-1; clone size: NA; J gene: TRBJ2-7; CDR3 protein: CASSKGLNAGTGYRYEQYF; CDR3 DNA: TGTGCCAGCAGCAAAGGCCTAAACGCCGGGACAGGGTATCGCTACGAGCAGTACTTC
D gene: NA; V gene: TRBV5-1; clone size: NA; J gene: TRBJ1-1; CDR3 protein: CASSLLGRENTEAFF; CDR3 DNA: TGCGCCAGCAGCTTGTTGGGCAGGGAGAACACTGAAGCTTTCTTT
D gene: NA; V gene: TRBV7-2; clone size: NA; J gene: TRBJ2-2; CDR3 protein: CASSSPRLAEELFF; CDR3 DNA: TGTGCCAGCAGCTCCCCCCGGTTAGCCGAGGAGCTGTTTTTT
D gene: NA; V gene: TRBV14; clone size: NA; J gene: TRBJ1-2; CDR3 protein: CASSQSSGGGYTF; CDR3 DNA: TGTGCCAGCAGCCAATCGTCGGGGGGTGGCTACACCTTC